This is a list of T cell receptor beta chains from one sample in a study of T-cell reconstitution after alpha-beta-depleted transplantation in children. TCRdb reanalysed the PCR reads using MiXCR and keeps one entry per CDR3 protein. The sample holds 610,000 or so distinct CDR3 sequences, 20% to 30% seen once. The source was PBMCs, collected before TCRalphabeta/CD19-depleted stem cell transplant. These receptors were obtained from a boy younger than two with Wiskott-Aldrich syndrome, due to receive a stem cell transplant. The CDR3 runs from the conserved cysteine through the conserved F or W. The order of the fields is V gene, D gene, clone size, J gene, CDR3 DNA, CDR3 protein. A D gene is named only where the DNA matches it firmly. Only part of the rows carry a size: once, few, many, or a class if the clone is expanded.

v_call: TRBV19
d_call: NA
clone_size: few
j_call: TRBJ2-2
cdr3_nt: TGTGCCAGTCAAAACGGGCCGCCGAACACCGGGGAGCTGTTTTTT
cdr3_aa: CASQNGPPNTGELFF

v_call: TRBV5-6
d_call: NA
clone_size: NA
j_call: TRBJ2-7
cdr3_nt: TGTGCCAGCAGCTTGGGCGGCAGGGAATACGAGCAGTACTTC
cdr3_aa: CASSLGGREYEQYF

v_call: TRBV5-1
d_call: TRBD1
clone_size: NA
j_call: TRBJ2-5
cdr3_nt: TGCGCCAGCAGCTTCGGACAGGACCAAGAGACCCAGTACTTC
cdr3_aa: CASSFGQDQETQYF

v_call: TRBV5-6
d_call: TRBD2
clone_size: NA
j_call: TRBJ2-3
cdr3_nt: TGTGCCAGCGAGTTTCGACGGGAGGGCCGAAATACGCAGTATTTT
cdr3_aa: CASEFRREGRNTQYF

v_call: TRBV7-9
d_call: NA
clone_size: few
j_call: TRBJ1-3
cdr3_nt: TGTGCCAGCAGCTTATTGTCTTCCTCTGGAAACACCATATATTTT
cdr3_aa: CASSLLSSSGNTIYF

v_call: TRBV12-3/TRBV12-4
d_call: NA
clone_size: few
j_call: TRBJ1-6
cdr3_nt: TGTGCCAGCAGTCGACAGAATAATTCACCCCTCCACTTT
cdr3_aa: CASSRQNNSPLHF

v_call: TRBV7-8
d_call: TRBD2
clone_size: few
j_call: TRBJ2-7
cdr3_nt: TGTGCCAGCAGCCAGGGCCTAGCGGGAAGTTACAACATGCACGAGCAGTACTTC
cdr3_aa: CASSQGLAGSYNMHEQYF

v_call: TRBV4-1
d_call: NA
clone_size: few
j_call: TRBJ1-4
cdr3_nt: TGCGCCAGCAGCCGAACATTCCAAACTAATGAAAAACTGTTTTTT
cdr3_aa: CASSRTFQTNEKLFF

v_call: TRBV18
d_call: TRBD2
clone_size: NA
j_call: TRBJ2-2
cdr3_nt: TGTGCCAGCTCATACCGACTAGCGGGAGATCACACCGGGGAGCTGTTTTTT
cdr3_aa: CASSYRLAGDHTGELFF

v_call: TRBV18
d_call: TRBD1
clone_size: NA
j_call: TRBJ2-5
cdr3_nt: TGTGCCAGCCAAGGGACAGACCAAGAGACCCAGTACTTC
cdr3_aa: CASQGTDQETQYF

v_call: TRBV7-2
d_call: TRBD2
clone_size: few
j_call: TRBJ2-7
cdr3_nt: TGTGCCAGCAGCCGAACTAGGACTAGTCCCTACGAGCAGTACTTC
cdr3_aa: CASSRTRTSPYEQYF

v_call: TRBV9
d_call: NA
clone_size: NA
j_call: TRBJ1-2
cdr3_nt: TGTGCCAGCAGCCCCCGGGGAGACAGTACTGGGGGCTACACCTTC
cdr3_aa: CASSPRGDSTGGYTF

v_call: TRBV20-1
d_call: NA
clone_size: NA
j_call: TRBJ2-7
cdr3_nt: TGCAGTGCTAGAGTGGGGCGGAAGGCGTCCTACGAGCAGTACTTC
cdr3_aa: CSARVGRKASYEQYF

v_call: TRBV27
d_call: TRBD1
clone_size: NA
j_call: TRBJ2-1
cdr3_nt: TGTGCCAGCGCAGACAGGGAACCCCACAATGAGCAGTTCTTC
cdr3_aa: CASADREPHNEQFF

v_call: TRBV12-3/TRBV12-4
d_call: NA
clone_size: NA
j_call: TRBJ2-3
cdr3_nt: TGTGCCAGCAGTTTAAAACGTGGGAGCCCAGATACGCAGTATTTT
cdr3_aa: CASSLKRGSPDTQYF

v_call: TRBV6-2/TRBV6-3
d_call: NA
clone_size: NA
j_call: TRBJ1-5
cdr3_nt: TGTGCCAGCACCGGACCTCTGGGCAATCAGCCCCAGCATTTT
cdr3_aa: CASTGPLGNQPQHF

v_call: TRBV5-1
d_call: NA
clone_size: few
j_call: TRBJ2-5
cdr3_nt: TGCGCCAGCAGCTTGCTGACAACACAAGAGACCCAGTACTTC
cdr3_aa: CASSLLTTQETQYF

v_call: TRBV7-2
d_call: NA
clone_size: few
j_call: TRBJ2-1
cdr3_nt: TGTGCCAGCAGGGAACAGGGAGCTATCGGGATGAAGTTCTTC
cdr3_aa: CASREQGAIGMKFF

v_call: TRBV7-3
d_call: TRBD2
clone_size: NA
j_call: TRBJ2-7
cdr3_nt: TGTGCCAGCAGCTTTTTTAGCGGGTTCTCCTACGAGCAGTACTTC
cdr3_aa: CASSFFSGFSYEQYF

v_call: TRBV29-1
d_call: NA
clone_size: NA
j_call: TRBJ1-1
cdr3_nt: TGCAGCGCTGGGGCCACTGAAGCTTTCTTT
cdr3_aa: CSAGATEAFF

v_call: TRBV6-1
d_call: NA
clone_size: few
j_call: TRBJ2-1
cdr3_nt: TGTGCCAGCACCTGGTCGGTTGTAGGTAGCAATGAGCAGTTCTTC
cdr3_aa: CASTWSVVGSNEQFF

v_call: TRBV10-3
d_call: TRBD2
clone_size: NA
j_call: TRBJ2-5
cdr3_nt: TGTGCCCTGAAGGCGGGAGGGCCCGGAGGGACCCAGTACTTC
cdr3_aa: CALKAGGPGGTQYF

v_call: TRBV7-9
d_call: NA
clone_size: NA
j_call: TRBJ2-3
cdr3_nt: TGTGCCAGCAGCTCGGGCGGACTAACATTTAGGGATACGCAGTATTTT
cdr3_aa: CASSSGGLTFRDTQYF

v_call: TRBV7-2
d_call: TRBD2
clone_size: NA
j_call: TRBJ2-2
cdr3_nt: TGTGCCAGCAGCTTAACCCTAGCGGGAGGCACCGGGGAGCTGTTTTTT
cdr3_aa: CASSLTLAGGTGELFF

v_call: TRBV28
d_call: NA
clone_size: many
j_call: TRBJ2-6
cdr3_nt: TGTGCCAGCAGCTACCGACACACCTCTGGGGCCAACGTCCTGACTTTC
cdr3_aa: CASSYRHTSGANVLTF

v_call: TRBV5-1
d_call: NA
clone_size: NA
j_call: TRBJ2-3
cdr3_nt: TGCGCCAGCAGGGCCGGGACGATGATCACAGATACGCAGTATTTT
cdr3_aa: CASRAGTMITDTQYF